This T cell receptor (beta chain) was recorded in a study of neoadjuvant nivolumab and ipilimumab in lung cancer. The CDR3 runs to 14 residues. Germline V gives CDR1 KGHSH, CDR2 LQKENI. Trimming took 3 bases from V and 6 from J, leaving 14 bases between them. Repertoires were generated with immunoSEQ multiplex PCR, while TCRdb's copy carries only in-frame clones and drops some. The profile shows about 29,000 clones, about 83% of them singletons. The clonotype comes from an adult with non-small cell lung cancer. V is TRBV18 and J is TRBJ1-1; tentative D call: TRBD1 (6 bases). Sequencing was performed on tumor tissue, taken after neoadjuvant nivolumab, alone or with ipilimumab, at or shortly before surgery. This CDR3 is CASSPVRGVPEAFF. DNA for the CDR3: TGTGCCAGCTCACCGGTCAGGGGCGTCCCTGAAGCTTTCTTT.